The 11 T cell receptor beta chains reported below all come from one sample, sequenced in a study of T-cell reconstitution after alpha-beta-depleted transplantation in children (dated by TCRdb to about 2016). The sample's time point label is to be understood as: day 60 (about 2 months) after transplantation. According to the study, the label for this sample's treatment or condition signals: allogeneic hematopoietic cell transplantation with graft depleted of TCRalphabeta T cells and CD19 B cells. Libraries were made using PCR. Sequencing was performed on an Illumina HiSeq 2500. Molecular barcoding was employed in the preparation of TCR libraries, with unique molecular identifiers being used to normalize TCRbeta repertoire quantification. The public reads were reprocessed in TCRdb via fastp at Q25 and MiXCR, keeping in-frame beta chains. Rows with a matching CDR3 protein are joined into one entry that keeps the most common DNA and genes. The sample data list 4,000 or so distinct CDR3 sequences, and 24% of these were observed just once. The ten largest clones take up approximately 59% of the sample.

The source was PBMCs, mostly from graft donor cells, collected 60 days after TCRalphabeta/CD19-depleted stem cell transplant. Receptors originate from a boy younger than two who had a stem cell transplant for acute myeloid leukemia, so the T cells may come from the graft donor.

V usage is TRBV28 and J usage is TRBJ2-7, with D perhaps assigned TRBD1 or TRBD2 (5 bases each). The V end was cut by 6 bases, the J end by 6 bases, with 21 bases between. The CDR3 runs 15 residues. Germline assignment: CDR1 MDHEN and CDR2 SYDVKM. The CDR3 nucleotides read TGTGCCAGCAGGCAAACCGCCGGGACCCACCTCGAGCAGTACTTC. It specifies CASRQTAGTHLEQYF.

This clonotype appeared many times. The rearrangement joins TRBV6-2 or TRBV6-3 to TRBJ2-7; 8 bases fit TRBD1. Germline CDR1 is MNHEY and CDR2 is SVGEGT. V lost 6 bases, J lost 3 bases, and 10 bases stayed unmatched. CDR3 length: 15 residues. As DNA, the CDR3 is TGTGCCAGCAGCCAGGGGGCGGCAGATATCTACGAGCAGTACTTC. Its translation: CASSQGAADIYEQYF.

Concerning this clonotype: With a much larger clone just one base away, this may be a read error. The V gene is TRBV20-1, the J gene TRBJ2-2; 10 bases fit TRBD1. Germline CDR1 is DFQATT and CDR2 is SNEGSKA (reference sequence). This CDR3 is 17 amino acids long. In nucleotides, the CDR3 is TGCTGTGCTAGTCCGGCGGGACAGGGGTTTGACACCGGGGAGCTGTTTTTT. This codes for CCASPAGQGFDTGELFF.

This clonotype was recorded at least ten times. The CDR3 is CASSVVEQGIEQFF. The CDR3, as DNA: TGTGCCAGCAGCGTAGTGGAACAGGGCATTGAGCAGTTCTTC. The V call is TRBV9, the J call TRBJ2-1; tentative D call: TRBD1 (6 bases). Trimming left V 0 bases short and J 9 bases short, with 13 bases between. The V gene's germline CDR1 is SGDLS and CDR2 YYNGEE. The length of the CDR3 is 14 residues.

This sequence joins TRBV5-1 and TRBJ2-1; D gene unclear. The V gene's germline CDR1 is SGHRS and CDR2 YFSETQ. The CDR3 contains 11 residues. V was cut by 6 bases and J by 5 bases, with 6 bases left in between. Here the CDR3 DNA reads TGCGCCAGCAATGCCAACAATGAGCAGTTCTTC. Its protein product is CASNANNEQFF.

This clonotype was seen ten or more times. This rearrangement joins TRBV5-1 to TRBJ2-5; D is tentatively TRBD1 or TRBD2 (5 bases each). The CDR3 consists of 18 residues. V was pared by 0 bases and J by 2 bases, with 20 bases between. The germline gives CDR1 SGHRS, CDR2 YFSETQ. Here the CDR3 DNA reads TGCGCCAGCAGCTTGGGAATCCGGGGCCCTCCCTCACAAGAGACCCAGTACTTC. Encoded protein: CASSLGIRGPPSQETQYF.

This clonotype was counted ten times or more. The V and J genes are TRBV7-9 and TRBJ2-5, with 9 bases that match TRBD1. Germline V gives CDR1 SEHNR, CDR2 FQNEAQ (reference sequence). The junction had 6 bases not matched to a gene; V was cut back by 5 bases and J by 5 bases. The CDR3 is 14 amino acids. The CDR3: CASSPGQGMETQYF. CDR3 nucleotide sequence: TGTGCCAGCAGCCCCGGACAGGGGATGGAGACCCAGTACTTC.

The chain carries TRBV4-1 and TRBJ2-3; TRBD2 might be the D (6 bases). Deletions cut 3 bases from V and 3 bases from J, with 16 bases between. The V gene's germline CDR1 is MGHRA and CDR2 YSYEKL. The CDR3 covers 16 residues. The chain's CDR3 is CASSHGPGRRTDTQYF. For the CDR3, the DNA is TGCGCCAGCAGCCACGGGCCGGGGAGGAGGACAGATACGCAGTATTTT.

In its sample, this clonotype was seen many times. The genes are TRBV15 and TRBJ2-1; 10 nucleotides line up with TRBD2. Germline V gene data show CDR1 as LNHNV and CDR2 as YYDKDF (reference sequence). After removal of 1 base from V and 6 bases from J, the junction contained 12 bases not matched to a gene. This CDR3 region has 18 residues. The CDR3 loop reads CATSRVGAGGPGVNEQFF. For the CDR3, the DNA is TGTGCCACCAGCAGAGTAGGAGCGGGGGGGCCAGGAGTCAATGAGCAGTTCTTC.

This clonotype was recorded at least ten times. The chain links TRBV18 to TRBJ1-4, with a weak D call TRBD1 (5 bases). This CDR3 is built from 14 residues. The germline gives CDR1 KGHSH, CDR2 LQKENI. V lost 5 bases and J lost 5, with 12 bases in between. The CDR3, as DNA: TGTGCCAGCTCAAAAGGAGGGGAGAATGAAAAACTGTTTTTT. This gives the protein CASSKGGENEKLFF.

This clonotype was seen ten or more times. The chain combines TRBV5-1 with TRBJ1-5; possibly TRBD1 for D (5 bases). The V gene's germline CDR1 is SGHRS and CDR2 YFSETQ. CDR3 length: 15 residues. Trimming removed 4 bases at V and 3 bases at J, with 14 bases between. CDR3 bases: TGCGCCAGCAGCCGTATACCAGGGCCCAATCAGCCCCAGCATTTT. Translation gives CASSRIPGPNQPQHF.